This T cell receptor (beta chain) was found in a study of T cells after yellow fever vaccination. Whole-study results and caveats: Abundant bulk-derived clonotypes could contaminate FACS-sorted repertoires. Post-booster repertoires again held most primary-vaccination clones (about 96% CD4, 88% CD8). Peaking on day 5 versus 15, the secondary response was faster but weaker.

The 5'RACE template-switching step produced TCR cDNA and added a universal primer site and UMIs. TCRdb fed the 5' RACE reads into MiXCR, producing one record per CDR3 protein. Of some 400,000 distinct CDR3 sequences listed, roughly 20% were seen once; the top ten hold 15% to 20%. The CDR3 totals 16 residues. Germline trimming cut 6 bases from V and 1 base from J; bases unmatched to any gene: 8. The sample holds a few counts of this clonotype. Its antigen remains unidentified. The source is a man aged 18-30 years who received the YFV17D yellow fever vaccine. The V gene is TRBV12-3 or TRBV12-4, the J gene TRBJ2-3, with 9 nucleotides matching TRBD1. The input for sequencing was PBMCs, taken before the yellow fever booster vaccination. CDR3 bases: TGTGCCAGCAGCCAGGACAGGGGCCTCGGCACAGATACGCAGTATTTT. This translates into CASSQDRGLGTDTQYF.